This record covers a single T cell receptor beta chain. The sample belongs to a study of blood T cell repertoires in COVID-19. Study-level information: The United States, Italy and Spain supplied acute and convalescent COVID-19 samples. PBMCs, B-cell-depleted T cells, or T cells provided the cDNA or gDNA that made up the material.

This CDR3 has 15 residues. CDR1 is LGHDT, CDR2 YNNKEL, per germline (reference sequence). J gave up 6 bases and V 1 base, and 6 bases lay outside the gene matches. In the original workflow: Reference gene primers were amplified, and this amplification served to estimate nucleated cell counts. Here immunoSEQ multiplex PCR was the method, and the copy in TCRdb shows in-frame clones only, minus some. V and J calls and clone size are copied from that table; D and trimming were computed from the DNA. The table has about 95,000 clones, approximately 89% seen once. The sequence came from a human donor in a cohort sampled during active COVID-19. The chain carries TRBV3-1 (or the pseudogene TRBV3-2) and TRBJ1-2; the match to TRBD1 covers 9 bases. The sample taken for sequencing was peripheral blood. The CDR3 DNA is TGTGCCAGCAGCCAAGGGGGACAGGGCGGGAATGGCTACACCTTC. Protein product: CASSQGGQGGNGYTF.